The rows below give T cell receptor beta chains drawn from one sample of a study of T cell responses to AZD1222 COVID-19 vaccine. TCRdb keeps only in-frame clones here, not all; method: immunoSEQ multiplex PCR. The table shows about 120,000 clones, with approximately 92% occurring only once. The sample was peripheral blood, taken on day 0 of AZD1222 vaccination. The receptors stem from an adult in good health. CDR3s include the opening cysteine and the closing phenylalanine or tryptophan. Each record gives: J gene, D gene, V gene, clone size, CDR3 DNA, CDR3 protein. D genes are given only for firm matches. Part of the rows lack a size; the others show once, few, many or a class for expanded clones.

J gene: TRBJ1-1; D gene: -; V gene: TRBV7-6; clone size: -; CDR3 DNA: TGTGCCAGCAGCTTATCCTCCGGGTATGACACTGAAGCTTTCTTT; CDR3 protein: CASSLSSGYDTEAFF
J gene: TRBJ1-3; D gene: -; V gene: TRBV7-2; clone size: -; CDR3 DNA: TGTGCCAGCAGCGTCACCGGAAACACCATATATTTT; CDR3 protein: CASSVTGNTIYF
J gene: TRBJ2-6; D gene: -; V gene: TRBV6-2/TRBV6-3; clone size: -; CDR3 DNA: TGTGCCAGCAGTATACAAGGGGCTGGGGCCAACGTCCTGACTTTC; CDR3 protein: CASSIQGAGANVLTF
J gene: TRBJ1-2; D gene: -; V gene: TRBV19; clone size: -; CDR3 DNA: TGTGCCAGTAAGGACAATAACTATGGCTACACCTTC; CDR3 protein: CASKDNNYGYTF
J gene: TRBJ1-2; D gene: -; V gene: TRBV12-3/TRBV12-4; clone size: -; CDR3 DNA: TGTGCCAGCAGTTTGTCAGGGCCCTATGGCTACACCTTC; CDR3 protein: CASSLSGPYGYTF
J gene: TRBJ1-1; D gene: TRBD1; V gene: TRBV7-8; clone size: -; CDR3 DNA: TGTGCCAGCAGCCCGGGACAGATCTTCACTGAAGCTTTCTTT; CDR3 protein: CASSPGQIFTEAFF
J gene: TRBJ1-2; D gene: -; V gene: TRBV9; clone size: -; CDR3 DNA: TGTGCCAGCAGCGGGGATTCTGACAGGCGTTATGGCTACACCTTC; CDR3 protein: CASSGDSDRRYGYTF
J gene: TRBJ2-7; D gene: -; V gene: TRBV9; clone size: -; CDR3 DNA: TGTGCCAGCAGCGTAGTATCGGGTTTCTCCGGCGAGCAGTACTTC; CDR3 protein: CASSVVSGFSGEQYF
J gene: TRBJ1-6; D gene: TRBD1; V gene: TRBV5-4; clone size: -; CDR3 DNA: TGTGCCAGCAGCGTGACAGGGGGGGTATCACCCCTCCACTTT; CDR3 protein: CASSVTGGVSPLHF
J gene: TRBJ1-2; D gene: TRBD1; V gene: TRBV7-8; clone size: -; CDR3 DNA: TGTGCCAGCAGCACACGGACAGGGAGTAACTATGGCTACACCTTC; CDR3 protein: CASSTRTGSNYGYTF
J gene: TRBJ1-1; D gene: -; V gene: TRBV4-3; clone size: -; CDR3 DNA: TGCGCCAGCAGCCAAGATCTACTTAGTTACGAGACAGGGAACACTGAAGCTTTCTTT; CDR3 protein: CASSQDLLSYETGNTEAFF
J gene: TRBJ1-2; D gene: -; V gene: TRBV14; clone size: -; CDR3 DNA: TGTGCCAGCAGCCAGGCCGACTATGGCTACACCTTC; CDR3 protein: CASSQADYGYTF
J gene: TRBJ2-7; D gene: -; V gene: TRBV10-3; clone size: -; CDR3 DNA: TGTGCCATCAGTGAAGGTTATTCGGAGTACGAGCAGTACTTC; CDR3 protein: CAISEGYSEYEQYF
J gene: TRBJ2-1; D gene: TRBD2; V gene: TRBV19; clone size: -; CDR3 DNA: TGTGCCAGTAGTATAGAGCGGGAGGGCGATGAGCAGTTCTTC; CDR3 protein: CASSIEREGDEQFF
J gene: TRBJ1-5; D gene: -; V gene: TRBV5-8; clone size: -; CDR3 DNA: TGTGCCAGCAGCTTAGACAGTATGAGACAGCCCCAGCATTTT; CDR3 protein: CASSLDSMRQPQHF
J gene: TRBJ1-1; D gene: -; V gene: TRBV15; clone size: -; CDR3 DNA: TGTGCCACCAGCAGAGATCCGAACACTGAAGCTTTCTTT; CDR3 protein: CATSRDPNTEAFF
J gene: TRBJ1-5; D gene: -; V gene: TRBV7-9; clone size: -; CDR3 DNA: TGTGCCAGCAGCCCACCGGGTGTTGAGGGCAATCAGCCCCAGCATTTT; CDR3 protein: CASSPPGVEGNQPQHF
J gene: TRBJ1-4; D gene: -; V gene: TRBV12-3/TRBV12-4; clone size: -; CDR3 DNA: TGTGCCAGCAGTTTAATCGGGGAGGAAAAACTGTTTTTT; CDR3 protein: CASSLIGEEKLFF
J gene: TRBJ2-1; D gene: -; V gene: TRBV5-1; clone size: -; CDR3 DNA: TGCGCCAGCAGCCTTACCGCCGGGACTCCTGCGGGGCATGAGCAGTTCTTC; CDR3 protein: CASSLTAGTPAGHEQFF
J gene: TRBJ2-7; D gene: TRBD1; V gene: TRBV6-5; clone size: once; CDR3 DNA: TGTGCCAGCGAGGGGACAGGGCTCTACGAGCAGTACTTC; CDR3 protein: CASEGTGLYEQYF
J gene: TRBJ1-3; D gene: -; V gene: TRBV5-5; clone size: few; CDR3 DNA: TGTGCCAGCAGTTCGGATATTCCGACGGGAAACACCATATATTTT; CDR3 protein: CASSSDIPTGNTIYF
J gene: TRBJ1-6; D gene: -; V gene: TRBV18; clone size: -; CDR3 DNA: TGTGCCAGCTCACCACACGCCGGTGTGCACTCACCCCTCCACTTT; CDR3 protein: CASSPHAGVHSPLHF
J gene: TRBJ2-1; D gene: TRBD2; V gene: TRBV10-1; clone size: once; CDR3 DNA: TGCGCCAGCAGCCCGACTAGCGGGGTAGATGAGCAGTTCTTC; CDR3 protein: CASSPTSGVDEQFF
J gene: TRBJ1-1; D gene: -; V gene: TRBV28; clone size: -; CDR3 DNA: TGTGCCAGCAGTCTGTTCCAGAACACTGAAGCTTTCTTT; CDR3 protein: CASSLFQNTEAFF
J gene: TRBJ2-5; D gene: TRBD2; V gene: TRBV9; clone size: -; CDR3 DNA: TGTGCCAGCAGCGTAGACGGGACTAGCGGGGGTTCCGAGACCCAGTACTTC; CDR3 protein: CASSVDGTSGGSETQYF
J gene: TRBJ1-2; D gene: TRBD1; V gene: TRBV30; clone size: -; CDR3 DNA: TGTGCCTGGGACAGGGGGCAGTATGGCTACACCTTC; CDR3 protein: CAWDRGQYGYTF
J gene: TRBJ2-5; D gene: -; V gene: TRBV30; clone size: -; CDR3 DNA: TGTGCCTGGAGTGGAAGGGGCCAAGAGACCCAGTACTTC; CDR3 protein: CAWSGRGQETQYF
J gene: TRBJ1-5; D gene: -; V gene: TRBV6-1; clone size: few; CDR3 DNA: TGTGCCAGCAGTGAGGGGCAGGCCCACCAGCCCCAGCATTTT; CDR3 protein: CASSEGQAHQPQHF
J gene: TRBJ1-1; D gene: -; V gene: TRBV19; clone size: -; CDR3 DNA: TGTGCCAGTAGTAAGGGGATGAACACTGAAGCTTTCTTT; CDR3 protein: CASSKGMNTEAFF
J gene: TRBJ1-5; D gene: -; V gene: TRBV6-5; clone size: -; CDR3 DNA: TGTGCCAGCAGCTTAGTTGGGACTAGCAATCAGCCCCAGCATTTT; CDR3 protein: CASSLVGTSNQPQHF
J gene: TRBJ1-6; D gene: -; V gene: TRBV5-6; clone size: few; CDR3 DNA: TGTGCCAGCAGCTTAGAAAGGACACCCCTCCACTTT; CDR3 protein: CASSLERTPLHF
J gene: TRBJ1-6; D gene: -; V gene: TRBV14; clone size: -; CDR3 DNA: TGTGCCAGCAGCCAAGAATTGGATTCACCCCTCCACTTT; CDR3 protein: CASSQELDSPLHF
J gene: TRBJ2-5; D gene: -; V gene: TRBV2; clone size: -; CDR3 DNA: TGTGCCAGCAGTGAAGCAGTAGGTGGAGGCGAGACCCAGTACTTC; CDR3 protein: CASSEAVGGGETQYF
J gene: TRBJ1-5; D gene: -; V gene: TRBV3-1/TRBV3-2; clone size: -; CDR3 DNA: TGTGCCAGCAGCTCCACGGGCGGCAATCAGCCCCAGCATTTT; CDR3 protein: CASSSTGGNQPQHF
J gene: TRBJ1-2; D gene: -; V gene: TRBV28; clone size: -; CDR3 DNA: TGTGCCAGCAGTTTATGGGGCAGCGGTGGCTACACCTTC; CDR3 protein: CASSLWGSGGYTF
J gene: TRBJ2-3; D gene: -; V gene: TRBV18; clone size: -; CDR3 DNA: TGTGCCAGCTCACCAGACAGACACACAGATACGCAGTATTTT; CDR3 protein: CASSPDRHTDTQYF
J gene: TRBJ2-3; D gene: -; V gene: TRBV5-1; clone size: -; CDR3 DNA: TGCGCCAGCGTCCTATTCGAGGGAGATACGCAGTATTTT; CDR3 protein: CASVLFEGDTQYF
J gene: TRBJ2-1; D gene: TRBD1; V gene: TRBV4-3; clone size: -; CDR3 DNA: TGCGCCAGCAGCCAAGAGCGGACAGGTGCCTCCTACAATGAGCAGTTCTTC; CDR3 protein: CASSQERTGASYNEQFF
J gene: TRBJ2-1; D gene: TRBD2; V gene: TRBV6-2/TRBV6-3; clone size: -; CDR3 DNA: TGTGCCAGCAGTCCCCTTAGCGGGAGGGAGCAGTTCTTC; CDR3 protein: CASSPLSGREQFF
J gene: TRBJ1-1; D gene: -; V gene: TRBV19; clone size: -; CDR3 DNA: TGTGCCAGTGTAGGGCAGGGAAGAGCGGTGATGAACACTGAAGCTTTCTTT; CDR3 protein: CASVGQGRAVMNTEAFF
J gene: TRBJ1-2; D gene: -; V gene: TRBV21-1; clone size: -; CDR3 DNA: TGTGCCAGCAAGACGACAGGGGAGCCTCAAAGTAACTATGGCTACACCTTC; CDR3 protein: CASKTTGEPQSNYGYTF
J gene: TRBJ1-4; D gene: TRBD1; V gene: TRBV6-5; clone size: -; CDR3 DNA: TGTGCCAGCAGTTGGGGGACAGGCCGTAATGAAAAACTGTTTTTT; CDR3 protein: CASSWGTGRNEKLFF
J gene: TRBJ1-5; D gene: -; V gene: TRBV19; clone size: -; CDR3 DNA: TGTGCCAGTATCTTCGTCGGGGGTTCCAATCAGCCCCAGCATTTT; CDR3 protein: CASIFVGGSNQPQHF
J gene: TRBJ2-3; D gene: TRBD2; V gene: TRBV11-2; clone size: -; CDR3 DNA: TGTGCCAGCAGCCCCCTAGCGGCCACGTTGGGTAGCACAGATACGCAGTATTTT; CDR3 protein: CASSPLAATLGSTDTQYF
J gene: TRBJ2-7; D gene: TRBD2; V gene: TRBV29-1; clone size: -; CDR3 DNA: TGCAGCGTTGGGGGGACTAGCGATCCCTACGAGCAGTACTTC; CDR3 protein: CSVGGTSDPYEQYF
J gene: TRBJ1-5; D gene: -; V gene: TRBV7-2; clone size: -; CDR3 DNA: TGTGCCAGCAGCTTTGGCGCTCGGTCGGGGCCCCAGCATTTT; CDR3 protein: CASSFGARSGPQHF
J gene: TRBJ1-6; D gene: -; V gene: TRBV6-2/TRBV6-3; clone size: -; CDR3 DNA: TGTGCCAGCAGTTCCCTAGGTCCGGCTAATTCACCCCTCCACTTT; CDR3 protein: CASSSLGPANSPLHF
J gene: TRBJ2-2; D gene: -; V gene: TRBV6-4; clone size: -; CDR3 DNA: TGTGCCAACCTCCCGGAAGCCACCTACACCGGGGAGCTGTTTTTT; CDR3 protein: CANLPEATYTGELFF